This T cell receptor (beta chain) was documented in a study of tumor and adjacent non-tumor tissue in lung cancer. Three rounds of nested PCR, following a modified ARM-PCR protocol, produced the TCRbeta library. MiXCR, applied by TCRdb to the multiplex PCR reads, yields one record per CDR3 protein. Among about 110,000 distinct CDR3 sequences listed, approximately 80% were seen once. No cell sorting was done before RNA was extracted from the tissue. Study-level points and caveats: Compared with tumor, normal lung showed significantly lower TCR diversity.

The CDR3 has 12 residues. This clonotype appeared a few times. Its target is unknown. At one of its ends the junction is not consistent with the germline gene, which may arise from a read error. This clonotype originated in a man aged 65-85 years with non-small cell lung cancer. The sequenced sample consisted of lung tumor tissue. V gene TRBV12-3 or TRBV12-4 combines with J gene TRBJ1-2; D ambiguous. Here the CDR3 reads CASSPGVGGYTF. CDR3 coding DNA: TGTGCCAGCAGTCCCGGAGTGGGTGGCTACACGTTC.